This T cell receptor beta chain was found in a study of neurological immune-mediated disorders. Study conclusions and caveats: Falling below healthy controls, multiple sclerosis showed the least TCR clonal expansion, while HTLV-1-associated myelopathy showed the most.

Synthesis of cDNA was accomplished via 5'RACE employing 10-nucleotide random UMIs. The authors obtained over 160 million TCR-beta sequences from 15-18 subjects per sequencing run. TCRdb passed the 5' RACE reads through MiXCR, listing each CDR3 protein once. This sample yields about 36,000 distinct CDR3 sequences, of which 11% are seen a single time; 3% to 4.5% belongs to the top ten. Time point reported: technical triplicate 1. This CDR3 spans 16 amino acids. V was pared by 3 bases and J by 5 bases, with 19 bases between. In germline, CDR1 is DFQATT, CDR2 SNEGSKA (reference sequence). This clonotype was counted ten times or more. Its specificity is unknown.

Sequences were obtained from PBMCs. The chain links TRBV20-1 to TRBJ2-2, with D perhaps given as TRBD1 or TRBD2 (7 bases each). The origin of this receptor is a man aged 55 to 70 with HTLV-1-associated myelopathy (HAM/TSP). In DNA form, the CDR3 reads TGCAGTGCTAGGCCTGGGAGGGGGCTAAGGACCGGGGAGCTGTTTTTT. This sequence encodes CSARPGRGLRTGELFF.